The clone carrying this T cell receptor beta chain was counted a few times. What it binds is unknown. The J segment lost 5 bases and the V segment lost 1 base, leaving 6 bases of the junction unmatched. The CDR3 contains 15 residues. Germline V lookup: CDR1 SGHDN, CDR2 FVKESK. The source of the sample is a study of T-cell memory formation after mild COVID-19. Study observations and caveats: Clones that shrank (day 15 to 85) were balanced CD4/CD8, whereas later expanders leaned CD4+.

Each CDR3 protein is one row after TCRdb ran MiXCR on the 5' RACE reads. The sample includes about 470,000 distinct CDR3 sequences, roughly 18% seen only once; the top ten take over 9%. Sequenced sample: PBMCs or a T cell subset sorted from them (not recorded which). The sequence derives from an adult woman who had mild COVID-19 (a few samples of this study predate the infection). Cell type and time point are not known. J is TRBJ2-5 and V is TRBV14, with TRBD2 identical over 8 bases. The CDR3 sequence is CASSQVTGGRETQYF. The CDR3 nucleotides read TGTGCCAGCAGCCAAGTAACGGGGGGGCGGGAGACCCAGTACTTC.